This T cell receptor (beta chain) is from a study of blood T cell repertoires in COVID-19 (dated by TCRdb to between 2020 and 2021). In the study overall: Samples covering the acute and convalescent phases of COVID-19 were provided by collaborators in the United States, Italy and Spain. The material from the prospective study consisted of cDNA or gDNA derived from T cells, B-cell-depleted T cells, or PBMCs. Deeply sampled blood TCRbeta repertoires from subjects exposed to, actively infected with, or recovered from COVID-19 were included in the dataset. The repertoires were made available in a free public database intended to serve as a resource for research on the immune response to SARS-CoV-2. The samples were drawn from two sources: the first 160 participants of the ongoing ImmuneRACE study, and about 1,300 subjects contributed by 6 global collaborators. Sample metadata almost always included a de-identified subject ID, COVID-19 status, age in years and sex. Where available, HLA class I and class II types were taken from metadata supplied by the sample provider and were not determined by assay-based typing.

Points the paper makes about the study in general: The amount of clinical and demographic metadata varied by source and participant and was provided uncurated.

TCRbeta CDR3 regions were amplified from genomic DNA using the immunoSEQ Assay, a bias-controlled multiplex PCR. From the authors' description of their analysis: Nucleated cell counts per sample were estimated from amplification of reference gene primers within the assay. To quantify the absolute abundance of each unique TCRbeta CDR3 rearrangement, sequence reads were collapsed and filtered. Productive Simpson clonality was computed per sample as the square root of Simpson's diversity index over productive rearrangements. The immuneACCESS repertoire file appears here via TCRdb, limited to in-frame rearrangements. These files lack a portion of the clones; in checked studies, under half of the deficit traces to unresolved V genes, and the cause of the others is not known. That table is the source of V, J and clone size, and D and trimming were worked out from the DNA. The sample has more than 90,000 clones on record, around 80% of them singletons. The top ten clones comprise approximately 0.75% of the sample.

A note on this clone: This clone's antigen is unknown. Per-base qualities were not stored, and no clone one base away is much larger.

CDR1 and CDR2 are read off the germline V gene as MNHEY and SVGAGI. V is cut back by 6 bases and J by 6 bases, with 7 bases in the junction unmatched. Spanning cysteine to phenylalanine, the CDR3 consists of 13 amino acids. The read is trimmed to its CDR3 DNA, 39 bases read in frame from base 1. The collaborating institutions used their own protocols to collect whole blood in K2EDTA tubes. For TCRbeta analysis, collaborators shipped samples as frozen whole blood, isolated PBMCs, or DNA extracted from either of those sample types. The specimen was peripheral blood. Here the chain combines TRBV6-5 and TRBJ1-2, and 7 bases in between align with TRBD1. The clonotype was recovered from a woman in her sixties or seventies with acute or convalescent COVID-19. DNA sequence: TGTGCCAGCAGCCGGACGACAGGGCATGGCTACACCTTC. It codes for CASSRTTGHGYTF.